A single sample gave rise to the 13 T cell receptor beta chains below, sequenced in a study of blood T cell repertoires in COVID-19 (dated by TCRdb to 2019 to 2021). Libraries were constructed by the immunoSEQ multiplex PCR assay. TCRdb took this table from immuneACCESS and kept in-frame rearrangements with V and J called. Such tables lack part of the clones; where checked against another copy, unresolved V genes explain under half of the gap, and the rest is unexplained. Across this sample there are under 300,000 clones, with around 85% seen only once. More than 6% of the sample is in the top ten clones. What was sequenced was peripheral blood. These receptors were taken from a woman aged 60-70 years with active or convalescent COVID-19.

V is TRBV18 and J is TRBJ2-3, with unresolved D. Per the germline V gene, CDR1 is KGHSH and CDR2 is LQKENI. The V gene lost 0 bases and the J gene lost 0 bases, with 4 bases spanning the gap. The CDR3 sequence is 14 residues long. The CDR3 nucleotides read TGTGCCAGCTCACCACCGGCCAGCACAGATACGCAGTATTTT. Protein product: CASSPPASTDTQYF.

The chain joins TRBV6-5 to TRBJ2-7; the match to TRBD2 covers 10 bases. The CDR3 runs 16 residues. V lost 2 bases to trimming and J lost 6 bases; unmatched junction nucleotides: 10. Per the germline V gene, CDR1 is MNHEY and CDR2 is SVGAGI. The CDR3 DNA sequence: TGTGCCAGCAGTTACAAGAGGGCTAGCGGGAGAGGCGAGCAGTACTTC. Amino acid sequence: CASSYKRASGRGEQYF.

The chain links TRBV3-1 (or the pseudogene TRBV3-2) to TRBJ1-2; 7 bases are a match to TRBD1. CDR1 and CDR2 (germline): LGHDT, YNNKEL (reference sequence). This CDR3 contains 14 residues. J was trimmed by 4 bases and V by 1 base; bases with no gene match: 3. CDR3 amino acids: CASSQARGAYGYTF. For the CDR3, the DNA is TGTGCCAGCAGCCAAGCCAGGGGGGCCTATGGCTACACCTTC.

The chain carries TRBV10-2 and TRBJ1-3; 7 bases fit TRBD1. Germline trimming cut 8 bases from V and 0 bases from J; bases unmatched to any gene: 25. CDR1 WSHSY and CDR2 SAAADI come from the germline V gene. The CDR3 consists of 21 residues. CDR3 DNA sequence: TGCGCCAGCCGACCAGGGGGACGGTTCGTAGACACTCTCATCTCTGGAAACACCATATATTTT. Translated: CASRPGGRFVDTLISGNTIYF.

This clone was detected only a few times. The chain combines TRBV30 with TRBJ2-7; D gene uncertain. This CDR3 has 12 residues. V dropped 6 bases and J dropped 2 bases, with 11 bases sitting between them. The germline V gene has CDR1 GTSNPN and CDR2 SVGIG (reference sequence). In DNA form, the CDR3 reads TGTGCCTGTAGTACACCGACCTACGAGCAGTACTTC. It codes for CACSTPTYEQYF.

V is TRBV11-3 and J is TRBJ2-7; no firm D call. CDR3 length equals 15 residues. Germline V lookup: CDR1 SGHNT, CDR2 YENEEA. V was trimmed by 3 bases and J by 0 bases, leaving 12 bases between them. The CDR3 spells CASSFICDSSYEQYV. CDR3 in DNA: TGTGCCAGCAGCTTCATCTGCGATAGCTCCTACGAGCAGTACGTC.

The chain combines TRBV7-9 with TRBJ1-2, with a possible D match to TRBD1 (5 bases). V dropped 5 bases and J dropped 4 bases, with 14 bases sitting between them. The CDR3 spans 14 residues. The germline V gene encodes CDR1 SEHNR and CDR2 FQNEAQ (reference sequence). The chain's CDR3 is CASSARGGGYGYTF. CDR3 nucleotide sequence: TGTGCCAGCAGCGCGCGTGGGGGGGGCTATGGCTACACCTTC.

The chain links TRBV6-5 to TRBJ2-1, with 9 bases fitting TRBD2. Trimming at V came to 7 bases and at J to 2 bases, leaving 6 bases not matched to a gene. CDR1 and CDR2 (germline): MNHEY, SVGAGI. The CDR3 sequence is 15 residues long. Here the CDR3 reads CASNRGGRAYNEQFF. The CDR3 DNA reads TGTGCCAGCAATAGGGGCGGGAGGGCCTACAATGAGCAGTTCTTC.

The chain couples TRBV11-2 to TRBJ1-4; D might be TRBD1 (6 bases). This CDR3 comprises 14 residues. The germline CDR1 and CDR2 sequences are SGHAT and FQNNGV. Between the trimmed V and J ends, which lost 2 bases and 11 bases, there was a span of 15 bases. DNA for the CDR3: TGTGCCAGCAGCTTAACGGACAGTAATATGAAACTGTTTTTT. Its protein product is CASSLTDSNMKLFF.

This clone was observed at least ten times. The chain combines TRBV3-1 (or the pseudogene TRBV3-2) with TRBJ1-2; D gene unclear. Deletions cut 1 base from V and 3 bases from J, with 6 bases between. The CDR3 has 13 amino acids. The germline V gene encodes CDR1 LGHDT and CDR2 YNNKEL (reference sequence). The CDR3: CASSQVGDYGYTF. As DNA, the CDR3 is TGTGCCAGCAGCCAAGTGGGCGACTATGGCTACACCTTC.

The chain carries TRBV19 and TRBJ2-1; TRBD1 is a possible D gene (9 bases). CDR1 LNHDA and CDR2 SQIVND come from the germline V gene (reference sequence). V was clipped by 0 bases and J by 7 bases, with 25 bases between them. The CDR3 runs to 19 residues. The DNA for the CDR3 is TGTGCCAGTAGTATAGAAGGGGACAGGGAAAGCGGGAGTGGGAATGAGCAGTTCTTC. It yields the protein CASSIEGDRESGSGNEQFF.

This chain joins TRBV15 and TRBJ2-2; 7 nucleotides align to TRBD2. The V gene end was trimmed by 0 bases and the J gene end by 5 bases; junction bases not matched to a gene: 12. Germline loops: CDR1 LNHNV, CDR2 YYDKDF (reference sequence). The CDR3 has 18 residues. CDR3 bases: TGTGCCACCAGCAGAGATGGTGGGAGGGCCTTTAAGACCGGGGAGCTGTTTTTT. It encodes CATSRDGGRAFKTGELFF.

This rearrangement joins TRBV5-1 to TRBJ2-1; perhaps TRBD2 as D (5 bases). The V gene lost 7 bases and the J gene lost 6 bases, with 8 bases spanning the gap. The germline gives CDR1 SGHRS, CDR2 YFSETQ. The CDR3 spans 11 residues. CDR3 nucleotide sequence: TGCGCCAGCTCCCGGGGCAATGAGCAGTTCTTC. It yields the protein CASSRGNEQFF.